The 30 T cell receptor beta chains in this list originate from one sample, sequenced in a study of blood T cell repertoires in COVID-19. The assay was immunoSEQ multiplex PCR, and TCRdb's table has in-frame clones only and misses some. The data show approximately 200,000 clones, with roughly 87% seen just once and under 2.5% held by the top ten. The sequenced sample was peripheral blood. The source of these receptors is a middle-aged man with active or convalescent COVID-19.

This chain joins TRBV11-2 and TRBJ1-1; D may be TRBD1 (5 bases). Trimming removed 2 bases from V and 4 bases from J, with 17 bases in between. Germline V lookup: CDR1 SGHAT, CDR2 FQNNGV. The CDR3 sequence is 16 residues long. The CDR3 is CASSLLPGLAVTEAFF. CDR3 sequence (DNA): TGTGCCAGCAGCTTACTTCCAGGGTTGGCGGTCACTGAAGCTTTCTTT.

This clone was detected a few times. DNA for the CDR3: TGCGCCAGCAGCCAAGATCCGGTCAGGGATAATTCACCCCTCCACTTT. Amino acid sequence: CASSQDPVRDNSPLHF. The V and J genes are TRBV4-1 and TRBJ1-6; tentative D call: TRBD1 (5 bases). The CDR3 length is 16 residues. Germline V CDR1 and CDR2: MGHRA, YSYEKL. With 0 bases removed from V and 5 bases from J, the gap between germline ends came to 11 bases.

The CDR3 nucleotides read TGTGCCAGCAGCGTAGGTGCGGGGGGTTACAATGAGCAGTTCTTC. This encodes CASSVGAGGYNEQFF. The chain has TRBV9 and TRBJ2-1; 8 bases match TRBD2. The V segment lost 0 bases and the J segment 4 bases; nucleotides outside the gene matches: 3. CDR3 size: 15 residues. Germline V gives CDR1 SGDLS, CDR2 YYNGEE.

The CDR3 is CASSSLSGTGAYEQYF. CDR3 DNA sequence: TGCGCCAGCAGCTCGCTCTCGGGGACAGGGGCCTACGAGCAGTACTTC. The chain couples TRBV5-1 to TRBJ2-7, with TRBD1 identical over 10 bases. Germline CDR1 reads SGHRS; CDR2 reads YFSETQ. The CDR3 consists of 16 residues. The J segment lost 2 bases and the V segment lost 3 bases, leaving 8 bases of the junction unmatched.

The CDR3 spells CASTPGQRIFTTDTQYF. CDR3 DNA: TGTGCCAGCACCCCGGGACAGCGGATATTTACCACAGATACGCAGTATTTT. The rearrangement links TRBV2 to TRBJ2-3; 7 nucleotides align to TRBD1. The CDR3 contains 17 residues. V lost 7 bases, J lost 2 bases, and 15 bases stayed unmatched. Germline values: CDR1 SNHLY, CDR2 FYNNEI.

This clone was picked up one time. This sequence joins TRBV10-2 and TRBJ2-5, with 11 bases that match TRBD2. The V gene end was trimmed by 5 bases and the J gene end by 0 bases; junction bases not matched to a gene: 8. The CDR3 runs 17 residues. Germline loops: CDR1 WSHSY, CDR2 SAAADI. The CDR3 bases are TGCGCCAGCAGTTTAGTGCTAGCGGGGGGCTACCAAGAGACCCAGTACTTC. It encodes CASSLVLAGGYQETQYF.

This chain links TRBV5-1 with TRBJ2-3; 11 nucleotides agree with TRBD2. The CDR3 is 17 residues long. The junction had 10 bases not matched to a gene; V was cut back by 3 bases and J by 4 bases. Germline CDR1 is SGHRS and CDR2 is YFSETQ. This CDR3 reads CASSSPRPSGGSDTQYF. CDR3 bases: TGCGCCAGCAGCTCCCCAAGACCTAGCGGGGGGTCAGATACGCAGTATTTT.

The genes are TRBV3-1 (or the pseudogene TRBV3-2) and TRBJ2-2; D call uncertain. The germline V and J ends were trimmed by 1 base and 6 bases, with 6 bases remaining between them. Germline-derived CDR1 and CDR2 are LGHDT and YNNKEL (reference sequence). The CDR3 length is 13 residues. The chain's CDR3 is CASSQVWPGELFF. The DNA of the CDR3 is TGTGCCAGCAGCCAAGTATGGCCCGGGGAGCTGTTTTTT.

V is TRBV28 and J is TRBJ2-1; perhaps TRBD1 as D (6 bases). The CDR3 is 16 residues long. CDR1 is MDHEN, CDR2 SYDVKM, per germline. V lost 5 bases and J 0 bases, leaving 14 bases between the germline ends. CDR3 bases: TGTGCCAGCAGTCGTACAGGGTTCAACTCCTACAATGAGCAGTTCTTC. Its translation: CASSRTGFNSYNEQFF.

CDR3 DNA sequence: TGTGCCAGCAGTTTTGAGCGGAACACTGAAGCTTTCTTT. This gives the protein CASSFERNTEAFF. The chain links TRBV27 to TRBJ1-1; no reliable D call. This CDR3 is 13 amino acids long. With 3 bases removed from V and 1 base from J, the gap between germline ends came to 6 bases. CDR1 MNHEY and CDR2 SMNVEV come from the germline V gene (reference sequence).

Of note for this clone: Other nucleotide sequences in the sample specify the same CDR3. The V gene is TRBV9, the J gene TRBJ1-1; 9 bases align to TRBD1. The CDR3 contains 15 residues. Germline-derived CDR1 and CDR2 are SGDLS and YYNGEE. Trimming removed 4 bases from V and 0 bases from J; junction bases left unmatched: 4. Written as DNA, the CDR3 is TGTGCCAGCAGCCCCCGACAGGGGGTGAACACTGAAGCTTTCTTT. This codes for CASSPRQGVNTEAFF.

There are a few counts of this clone. The chain links TRBV12-3 or TRBV12-4 to TRBJ1-2, with 7 bases that match TRBD1. The CDR3 contains 12 residues. With V trimmed by 6 bases and J by 8 bases, 6 bases remained unmatched. The CDR3 protein is CASSYRGLGYTF. The CDR3 coding sequence is TGTGCCAGCAGCTACAGGGGATTAGGCTACACCTTC.

This rearrangement joins TRBV6-5 to TRBJ2-7; the D gene is possibly TRBD2 (5 bases). Germline V gene sequence: CDR1 MNHEY, CDR2 SVGAGI. V was shortened by 7 bases and J by 3 bases, with 19 bases between the two germline ends. This CDR3 contains 15 residues. The CDR3 here is CASTPGWGASYEQYF. CDR3 sequence (DNA): TGTGCCAGCACCCCCGGCTGGGGAGCCAGCTACGAGCAGTACTTC.

This rearrangement joins TRBV7-6 to TRBJ1-3; 9 nucleotides match TRBD1. Germline assignment: CDR1 SGHVS and CDR2 FNYEAQ. The CDR3 totals 15 residues. The V and J ends lost 5 bases and 4 bases, in that order; junction bases with no gene match: 6. CDR3 DNA sequence: TGTGCCAGCAGCAAACAGGGGGCGCAGGGAAACACCATATATTTT. Translation gives CASSKQGAQGNTIYF.

This chain links TRBV7-9 with TRBJ2-7; 8 bases map to TRBD2. CDR1 is SEHNR and CDR2 is FQNEAQ in the germline V gene (reference sequence). The CDR3 totals 14 residues. V lost 5 bases and J lost 2; bases outside the gene matches: 5. The CDR3 region is CASSPGRGAYEQYF. The CDR3 DNA sequence: TGTGCCAGCAGCCCCGGGCGGGGGGCCTACGAGCAGTACTTC.

This chain links TRBV3-1 (or the pseudogene TRBV3-2) with TRBJ1-1; 9 positions agree with TRBD1. The germline CDR1 and CDR2 sequences are LGHDT and YNNKEL (reference sequence). This CDR3 has 17 residues. V shed 3 bases and J 3 bases; nucleotides not matched to a gene: 11. The CDR3: CASSHSPGQGPYTEAFF. The CDR3 DNA sequence: TGTGCCAGCAGCCATTCTCCGGGACAGGGCCCTTACACTGAAGCTTTCTTT.

The chain recombines TRBV9 with TRBJ1-6; a weak D match, TRBD1 (6 bases). The CDR3 runs to 21 residues. CDR1 and CDR2 (germline): SGDLS, YYNGEE. The germline V and J ends were trimmed by 7 bases and 3 bases, with 32 bases remaining between them. The CDR3 protein is CASAPRAKGDPQIDYNSPLHF. The CDR3 nucleotides read TGTGCCAGCGCCCCCCGGGCGAAGGGGGATCCGCAGATTGACTATAATTCACCCCTCCACTTT.

This clone showed up just once. The J gene is TRBJ1-1, the V gene TRBV27; 7 positions match TRBD1. Germline V lookup: CDR1 MNHEY, CDR2 SMNVEV (reference sequence). The CDR3 has 13 residues. Trimming took 8 bases from V and 10 from J; bases not matched to a gene: 13. CDR3 sequence (DNA): TGTGCCAGCGGGGACAGATCACCGTTGGGAGCTTTCTTT. The encoded protein is CASGDRSPLGAFF.

The V gene is TRBV18, the J gene TRBJ1-1; 8 bases agree with TRBD1. The germline gives CDR1 KGHSH, CDR2 LQKENI. The CDR3 is 20 amino acids. J gave up 0 bases and V 4 bases, and 19 bases lay outside the gene matches. CDR3: CASSQVPGQAAGTLNTEAFF. The CDR3 DNA reads as TGTGCCAGCTCACAGGTACCGGGACAGGCCGCGGGGACTTTGAACACTGAAGCTTTCTTT.

V gene TRBV28 combines with J gene TRBJ1-5; D is unresolved. From germline, CDR1 is MDHEN and CDR2 SYDVKM. Trimming pared 6 bases from V and 4 bases from J, leaving 13 bases between. This CDR3 is built from 14 residues. The CDR3 sequence is CASSPGIENQPQHF. The CDR3 DNA reads as TGTGCCAGCAGCCCCGGGATAGAGAATCAGCCCCAGCATTTT.

The chain recombines TRBV9 with TRBJ2-7, with D possibly matching TRBD2 (6 bases). Germline V gene sequence: CDR1 SGDLS, CDR2 YYNGEE. The CDR3 extends over 13 amino acids. V was shortened by 3 bases and J by 5 bases, with 12 bases between the two germline ends. CDR3 sequence: CASSAGEWNEQYF. As DNA, the CDR3 is TGTGCCAGCAGCGCGGGGGAATGGAACGAGCAGTACTTC.

The rearrangement links TRBV5-1 to TRBJ1-6, with TRBD1 as a possible D gene (5 bases). The CDR3 runs 17 residues. The V and J ends lost 2 bases and 4 bases respectively, with 16 bases between them. Germline CDR1 SGHRS, CDR2 YFSETQ. CDR3: CASSFGRRDDYNSPLHF. The CDR3 DNA sequence: TGCGCCAGCAGCTTTGGTAGGCGGGACGATTATAATTCACCCCTCCACTTT.

This chain connects TRBV28 to TRBJ1-1, with 8 bases lining up with TRBD1. The CDR3 length is 15 residues. Germline V gene sequence: CDR1 MDHEN, CDR2 SYDVKM. The junction had 5 bases not matched to a gene; V was cut back by 4 bases and J by 1 base. CDR3 sequence (DNA): TGTGCCAGCAGTTCCTACAGGGGGGAGAACACTGAAGCTTTCTTT. Amino acids: CASSSYRGENTEAFF.

The chain has TRBV11-2 and TRBJ2-2; D perhaps matches TRBD1 (5 bases). The CDR3 sequence is 13 residues long. Germline CDR1 is SGHAT and CDR2 is FQNNGV. With 4 bases removed from V and 7 bases from J, the gap between germline ends came to 10 bases. Here the CDR3 reads CASSSDQGGELFF. Here the CDR3 DNA reads TGTGCCAGCAGCTCAGATCAGGGCGGGGAGCTGTTTTTT.

This sequence joins TRBV9 and TRBJ1-3; the D is unclear. V was cut by 3 bases and J by 0 bases, with 4 bases left in between. The CDR3 runs to 13 residues. In germline, CDR1 is SGDLS, CDR2 YYNGEE. The CDR3 region has the DNA TGTGCCAGCAGCGGGAGCTCTGGAAACACCATATATTTT. Translating gives CASSGSSGNTIYF.

This rearrangement joins TRBV12-3 or TRBV12-4 to TRBJ1-1; 8 positions agree with TRBD1. The CDR3 contains 13 residues. J was trimmed by 10 bases and V by 7 bases; bases with no gene match: 11. The CDR3 DNA follows: TGTGCCAGCACTCTGGACAGGGAGCTTAGAGCTTTCTTT. Its protein product is CASTLDRELRAFF.

J is TRBJ2-3 and V is TRBV5-1, with TRBD2 matching 7 bases. CDR3 length: 16 amino acids. Trimming removed 0 bases from V and 2 bases from J; junction bases left unmatched: 6. Looked up from germline, CDR1 is SGHRS and CDR2 is YFSETQ. This chain's CDR3 is CASSLGGLAATDTQYF. CDR3 in DNA: TGCGCCAGCAGCTTGGGTGGGCTAGCGGCCACAGATACGCAGTATTTT. The complete variable domain, with remaining parts taken from reference TRBV5-1 and TRBJ2-3, reads KAGVTQTPRYLIKTRGQQVTLSCSPISGHRSVSWYQQTPGQGLQFLFEYFSETQRNKGNFPGRFSGRQFSNSRSEMNVSTLELGDSALYLCASSLGGLAATDTQYFGPGTRLTVL.

The chain links TRBV6-6 to TRBJ1-3; TRBD1 might be the D (5 bases). V was cut by 8 bases and J by 0 bases, with 17 bases left in between. Per the germline V gene, CDR1 is MNHNY and CDR2 is SVGAGI (reference sequence). The CDR3 sequence is 16 residues long. CDR3 coding DNA: TGTGCCAGCCATGGGGCAGGGCACCTCTCTGGAAACACCATATATTTT. Its translation: CASHGAGHLSGNTIYF.

This chain uses TRBV4-2 with TRBJ2-3; TRBD2 matches 11 bases. Germline V gene lookup returns CDR1 LGHNA and CDR2 YNFKEQ. The CDR3 runs to 18 residues. Trimming removed 3 bases from V and 2 bases from J; junction bases left unmatched: 10. In nucleotides, the CDR3 is TGTGCCAGCAGCCAGGACGCCGGGACTAGCGGTATCACAGATACGCAGTATTTT. Translation: CASSQDAGTSGITDTQYF.

The J gene is TRBJ2-7, the V gene TRBV28; 9 bases fit TRBD2. Germline trimming cut 7 bases from V and 5 bases from J; bases unmatched to any gene: 12. The CDR3 has 15 residues. Germline V gene data show CDR1 as MDHEN and CDR2 as SYDVKM. In nucleotides, the CDR3 is TGTGCCAGCATGGCGGGAGGGCCCTATACGGACGAGCAGTACTTC. Translating it yields CASMAGGPYTDEQYF.